This passage covers 8 T cell receptor beta chains from one sample sequenced in a study of vaccination and CD4 T cells after COVID-19. An Oncomine TCR Beta short-read assay was used to sequence the DNA from cultured CD4+ T cells. TCRdb passed the PCR reads through MiXCR, listing each CDR3 protein once. The sample has roughly 14,000 distinct CDR3 sequences, over 45% seen once. Documented treatment: approximately 10-day PBMC culture with coronavirus spike peptide pools or control peptides (ViraFEST assay). Their specific antigens are unknown. The source material was CD4+ T cells from blood, cultured in vitro. All receptors come from a human donor who had recovered from COVID-19.

The rearrangement links TRBV6-1 to TRBJ2-1, with D uncertain. This CDR3 is 11 amino acids long. Germline V lookup: CDR1 MNHNS, CDR2 SASEGT. Between the trimmed V and J ends, which lost 5 bases and 4 bases, there was a span of 3 bases. The CDR3 sequence is CASSRYNEQFF. As DNA, the CDR3 is TGTGCCAGCAGTCGTTACAATGAGCAGTTCTTC.

This chain links TRBV5-1 with TRBJ2-7; TRBD2 matches 8 bases. From germline, CDR1 is SGHRS and CDR2 YFSETQ. The CDR3 consists of 15 residues. With V trimmed by 4 bases and J by 3 bases, 9 bases remained unmatched. CDR3 sequence reads: CASSNDGGGGYEQYF. The CDR3, as DNA: TGCGCCAGCAGCAACGACGGGGGGGGAGGCTACGAGCAGTACTTC. The whole variable domain, remainder taken from reference TRBV5-1 and TRBJ2-7, is KAGVTQTPRYLIKTRGQQVTLSCSPISGHRSVSWYQQTPGQGLQFLFEYFSETQRNKGNFPGRFSGRQFSNSRSEMNVSTLELGDSALYLCASSNDGGGGYEQYFGPGTRLTVT.

A word on this clonotype: Because the CDR3's place on the DNA is in doubt, the DNA is left out and the CDR3 is given as listed by TCRdb. The chain has TRBV5-1 and TRBJ1-2. Germline assignment: CDR1 SGHRS and CDR2 YFSETQ. The CDR3 adds up to 22 amino acids, both ends counted. The CDR3 sequence: CASTNQTSMYLCATYINYGYTF.

The chain combines TRBV20-1 with TRBJ1-1, with D unresolved. Germline V gene data show CDR1 as DFQATT and CDR2 as SNEGSKA (reference sequence). The length of the CDR3 is 12 residues. Trimming shortened V by 6 bases and J by 8 bases, and 16 bases separated the two germline ends. CDR3 DNA sequence: TGCAGTGCCTCTAGGACGGGCCACGAAGCTTTCTTT. Translated, it gives CSASRTGHEAFF.

The rearrangement joins TRBV29-1 to TRBJ2-5; tentative D call: TRBD2 (5 bases). Trimming shortened V by 7 bases and J by 3 bases, and 6 bases separated the two germline ends. CDR1 SQVTM and CDR2 ANQGSEA come from the germline V gene. This CDR3 has 10 amino acids. The CDR3 DNA reads as TGCAGCGCGCGGGAAGAGACCCAGTACTTC. Protein product: CSAREETQYF.

The sample holds one count of this clonotype. This chain connects TRBV28 to TRBJ2-1, with D perhaps matching TRBD1 (7 bases). Per germline, CDR1 MDHEN and CDR2 SYDVKM. This CDR3 contains 15 residues. V dropped 5 bases and J dropped 6 bases, with 17 bases sitting between them. The CDR3 protein is CASSTSPGGGNEQFF. CDR3 DNA sequence: TGTGCCAGCAGTACGAGCCCAGGGGGAGGCAATGAGCAGTTCTTC.

This clonotype was counted once. The chain recombines TRBV7-6 with TRBJ2-7; 9 bases line up with TRBD1. V dropped 5 bases and J dropped 7; count of bases not matched to a gene: 6. Germline-derived CDR1 and CDR2 are SGHVS and FNYEAQ. The CDR3 is 13 amino acids. Here the CDR3 reads CASSTQGAGEQYF. The DNA of the CDR3 is TGTGCCAGCAGCACACAGGGGGCGGGGGAGCAGTACTTC.

This clonotype was observed a few times. The V gene is TRBV24-1, the J gene TRBJ2-2, with 8 bases that match TRBD2. With 1 base clipped from V and 2 bases from J, the junction kept 11 bases outside the gene matches. The germline V gene encodes CDR1 KGHDR and CDR2 SFDVKD. This CDR3 contains 19 residues. The CDR3 bases are TGTGCCACCAGTGATTTTCGGGTTCCGGCGGGGGGAAACACCGGGGAGCTGTTTTTT. It codes for CATSDFRVPAGGNTGELFF.